This TCR beta chain was profiled in a study of tumor T cells in aggressive B-cell lymphoma. CDR1 is MGHRA and CDR2 is YSYEKL in the germline V gene. The CDR3 sequence is 15 residues long. Trimming took 4 bases from V and 3 from J; bases not matched to a gene: 4. Profiled with immunoSEQ multiplex PCR; TCRdb holds only in-frame clones, not every one. The sample holds roughly 9,000 clones, 80% to 90% seen once. This chain joins TRBV4-1 and TRBJ1-5; 9 bases fit TRBD1. The sequenced material came from tumor tissue. The sequence came from an adult with diffuse large B cell lymphoma. CDR3 nucleotides: TGCGCCAGCAGCCCGGGACAGGGCCTCAATCAGCCCCAGCATTTT. Its protein is CASSPGQGLNQPQHF.